This TCR beta chain was sequenced during a study of tumor-infiltrating lymphocytes in primary liver carcinoma. The overall study: Tumor stage was T1-T3 N0M0, and tumor size was 4.2 to 10 cm across.

There are many counts of this clonotype. The authors made TCR beta cDNA from 400 to 550 ng total RNA with a constant-region primer. Each TCR beta library was derived from three nested multiplex PCR rounds that employed slightly modified ARM-PCR. TCRdb processed the multiplex PCR reads anew with MiXCR; each CDR3 protein has one entry. This table holds just over 300,000 distinct CDR3 sequences, 50% to 75% found once. It was unsorted whole blood that yielded blood RNA, and germline DNA was also extracted. They drew about 3.9 milliliters of peripheral blood before surgery. The TCR was taken from a woman in her twenties or thirties with primary liver carcinoma and hepatitis B virus infection. The sample comprised peripheral blood.

CDR3 DNA: TGTGCCAGCAGCCCCGAGGCAGGTCCCAAAAACATTCAGTACTTC. Its protein product is CASSPEAGPKNIQYF. The V gene is TRBV4-2, the J gene TRBJ2-4; no clear D gene. CDR1 and CDR2 (germline): LGHNA, YNFKEQ. V gave up 4 bases and J gave up 2 bases, with 12 bases separating them. The CDR3 loop spans 15 amino acids.